This T cell receptor (beta chain) derives from a study of shared clonotypes between healthy human individuals. Findings and caveats of the study: There were few donors, and this limited the genetic and exposure-history diversity represented. Naive CD4 clonotype sharing across a handful of donors was 4.5% to 6%. Generation of non-shared clonotypes was less probable than generation of clonotypes shared by all four donors.

CDR3 length: 17 amino acids. V was cut by 4 bases and J by 2 bases, with 18 bases left in between. CDR1 and CDR2 (germline): SGHDN, FVKESK. In replicate PCRs of sorted subsets, about 200 ng DNA, roughly 27,000 T cell genomes, was used. Produced via immunoSEQ multiplex PCR; TCRdb's table is partial and in-frame only. This table has about 2.2 million clones, approximately 92% appearing once. This clone appeared a single time. Its matching antigen is unknown. Naive CD8 cells lacked CD45RO and underwent positive selection for CCR7, leaving out terminally differentiated effector memory CD45RA+ cells. The chain has TRBV14 and TRBJ2-1; D uncertain. The TCR was taken from a man between 18 and 35 years old in good health. Some clones in this sample may be carry-over from other donors' samples. The sample consisted of naive CD8+ T cells from PBMCs. The CDR3: CASSPTSEVRPYNEQFF. In DNA, the CDR3 is TGTGCCAGCAGCCCCACGTCTGAGGTCCGACCCTACAATGAGCAGTTCTTC.